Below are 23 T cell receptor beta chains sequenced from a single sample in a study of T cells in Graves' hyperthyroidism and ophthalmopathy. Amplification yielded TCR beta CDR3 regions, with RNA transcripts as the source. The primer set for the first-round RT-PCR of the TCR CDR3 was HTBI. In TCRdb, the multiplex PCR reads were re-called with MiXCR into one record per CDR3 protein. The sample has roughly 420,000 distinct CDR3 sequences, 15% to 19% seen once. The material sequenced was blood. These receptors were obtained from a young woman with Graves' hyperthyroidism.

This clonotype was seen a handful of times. The CDR3 region has the DNA TGTGCCAGCAGTCCTCTAGCGGGAGTAGTAAATGAGCAGTTCTTC. Protein sequence: CASSPLAGVVNEQFF. The V and J genes are TRBV27 and TRBJ2-1, with TRBD2 matching over 10 bases. The CDR3 loop spans 15 amino acids. Trimming cost V 5 bases and J 7 bases; bases outside gene matches: 8. Germline assignment: CDR1 MNHEY and CDR2 SMNVEV (reference sequence).

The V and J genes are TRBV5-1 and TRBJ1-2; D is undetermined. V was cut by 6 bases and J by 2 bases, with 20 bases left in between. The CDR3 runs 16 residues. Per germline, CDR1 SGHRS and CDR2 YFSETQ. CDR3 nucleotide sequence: TGCGCCAGCACTATCTCCCCGGGAGCGAGAAACTATGGCTACACCTTC. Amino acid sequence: CASTISPGARNYGYTF.

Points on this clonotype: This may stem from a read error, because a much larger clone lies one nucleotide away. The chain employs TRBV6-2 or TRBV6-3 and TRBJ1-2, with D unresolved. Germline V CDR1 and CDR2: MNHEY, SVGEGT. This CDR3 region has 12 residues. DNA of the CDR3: TGTGCCAGCAGTCACTCTACAGATGGCTACACCTTC. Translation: CASSHSTDGYTF.

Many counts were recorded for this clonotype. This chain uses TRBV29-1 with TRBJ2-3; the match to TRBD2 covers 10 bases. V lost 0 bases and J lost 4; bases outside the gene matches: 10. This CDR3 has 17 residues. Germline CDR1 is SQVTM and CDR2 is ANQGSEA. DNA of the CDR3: TGCAGCGTTGAAGATCTTCATACTAGCGGGGCGTCAGATACGCAGTATTTT. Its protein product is CSVEDLHTSGASDTQYF.

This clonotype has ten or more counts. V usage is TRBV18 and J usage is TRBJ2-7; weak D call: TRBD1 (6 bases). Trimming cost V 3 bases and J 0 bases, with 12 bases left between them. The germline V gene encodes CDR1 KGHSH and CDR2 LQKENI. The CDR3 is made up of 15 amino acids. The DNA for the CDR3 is TGTGCCAGCTCACCCGGACAGCGAAGCTCCTACGAGCAGTACTTC. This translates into CASSPGQRSSYEQYF.

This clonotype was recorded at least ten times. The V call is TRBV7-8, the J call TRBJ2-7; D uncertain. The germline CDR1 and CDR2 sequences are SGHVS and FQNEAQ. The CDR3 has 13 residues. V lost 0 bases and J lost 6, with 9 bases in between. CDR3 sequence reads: CASSLAGVREQYF. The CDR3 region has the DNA TGTGCCAGCAGCTTAGCTGGGGTCCGCGAGCAGTACTTC. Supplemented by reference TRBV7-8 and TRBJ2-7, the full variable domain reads GAGVSQSPRYKVAKRGQDVALRCDPISGHVSLFWYQQALGQGPEFLTYFQNEAQLDKSGLPSDRFFAERPEGSVSTLKIQRTQQEDSAVYLCASSLAGVREQYFGPGTRLTVT.

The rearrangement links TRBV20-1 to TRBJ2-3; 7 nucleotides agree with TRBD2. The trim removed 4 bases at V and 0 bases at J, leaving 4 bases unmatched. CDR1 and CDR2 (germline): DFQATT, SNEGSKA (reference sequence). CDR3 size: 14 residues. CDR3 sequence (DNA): TGCAGTGCTACGCGGGAGCCTAGCACAGATACGCAGTATTTT. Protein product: CSATREPSTDTQYF.

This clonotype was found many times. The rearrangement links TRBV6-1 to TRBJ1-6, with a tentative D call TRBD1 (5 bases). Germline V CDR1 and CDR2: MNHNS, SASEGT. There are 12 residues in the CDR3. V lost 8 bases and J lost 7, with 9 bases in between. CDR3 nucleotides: TGTGCCAGCGGGGGAGACAATTCACCCCTCCACTTT. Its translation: CASGGDNSPLHF.

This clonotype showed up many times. CDR3 sequence (DNA): TGCGCCAGCAGCTCCGCCTCCGGGGAGACCCAGTACTTC. Its translation: CASSSASGETQYF. The chain links TRBV5-1 to TRBJ2-5, with D unclear. CDR3 length: 13 residues. Germline V gene data show CDR1 as SGHRS and CDR2 as YFSETQ. V lost 3 bases and J 5 bases, leaving 11 bases between the germline ends.

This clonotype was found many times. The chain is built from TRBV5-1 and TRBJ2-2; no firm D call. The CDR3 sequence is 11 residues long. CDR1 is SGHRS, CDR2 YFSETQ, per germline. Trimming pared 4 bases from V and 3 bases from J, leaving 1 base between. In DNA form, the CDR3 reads TGCGCCAGCAGCGACACCGGGGAGCTGTTTTTT. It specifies CASSDTGELFF.

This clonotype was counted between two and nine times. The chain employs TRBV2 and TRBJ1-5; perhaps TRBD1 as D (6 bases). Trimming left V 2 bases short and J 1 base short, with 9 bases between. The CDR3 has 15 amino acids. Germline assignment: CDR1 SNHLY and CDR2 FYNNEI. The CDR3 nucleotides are TGTGCCAGCAGTGAACTGGACAGAAGCAATCAGCCCCAGCATTTT. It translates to CASSELDRSNQPQHF.

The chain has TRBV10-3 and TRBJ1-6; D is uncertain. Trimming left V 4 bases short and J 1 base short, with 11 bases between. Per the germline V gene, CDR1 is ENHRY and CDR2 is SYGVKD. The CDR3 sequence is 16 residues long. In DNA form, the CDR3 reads TGTGCCATCAGTGCGTCCGAGGGTTCCTATAATTCACCCCTCCACTTT. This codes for CAISASEGSYNSPLHF.

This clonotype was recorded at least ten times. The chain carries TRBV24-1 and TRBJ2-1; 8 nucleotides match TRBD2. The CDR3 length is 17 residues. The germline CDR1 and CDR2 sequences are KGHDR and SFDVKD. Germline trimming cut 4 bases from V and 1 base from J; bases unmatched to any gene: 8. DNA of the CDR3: TGTGCCACCAGTGACCTAAAAGCGGGAGTGTCCTACAATGAGCAGTTCTTC. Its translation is CATSDLKAGVSYNEQFF.

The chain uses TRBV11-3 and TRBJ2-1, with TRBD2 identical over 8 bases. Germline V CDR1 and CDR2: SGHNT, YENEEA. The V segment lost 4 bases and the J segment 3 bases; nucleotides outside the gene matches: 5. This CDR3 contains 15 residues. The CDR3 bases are TGTGCCAGCAGCTGGGGAAGCGGGAGCTACAATGAGCAGTTCTTC. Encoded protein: CASSWGSGSYNEQFF.

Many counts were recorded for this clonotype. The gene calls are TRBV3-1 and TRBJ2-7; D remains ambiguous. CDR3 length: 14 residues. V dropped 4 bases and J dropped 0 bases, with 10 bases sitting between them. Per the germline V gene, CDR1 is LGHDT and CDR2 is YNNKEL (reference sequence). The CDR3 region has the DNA TGTGCCAGCAGCCGCCGTCACAGCTCCTACGAGCAGTACTTC. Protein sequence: CASSRRHSSYEQYF.

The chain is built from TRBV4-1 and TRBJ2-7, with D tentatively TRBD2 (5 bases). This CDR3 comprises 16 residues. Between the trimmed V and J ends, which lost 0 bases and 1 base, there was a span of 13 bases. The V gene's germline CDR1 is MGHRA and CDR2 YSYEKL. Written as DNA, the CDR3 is TGCGCCAGCAGCCAAGAAAAGCGGTTCAGGTCCTACGAGCAGTACTTC. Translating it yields CASSQEKRFRSYEQYF.

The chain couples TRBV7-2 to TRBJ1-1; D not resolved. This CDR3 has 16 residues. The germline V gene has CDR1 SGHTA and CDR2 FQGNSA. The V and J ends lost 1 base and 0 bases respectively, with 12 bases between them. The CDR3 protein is CASSLGKQPMNTEAFF. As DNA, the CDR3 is TGTGCCAGCAGCTTAGGGAAGCAGCCGATGAACACTGAAGCTTTCTTT.

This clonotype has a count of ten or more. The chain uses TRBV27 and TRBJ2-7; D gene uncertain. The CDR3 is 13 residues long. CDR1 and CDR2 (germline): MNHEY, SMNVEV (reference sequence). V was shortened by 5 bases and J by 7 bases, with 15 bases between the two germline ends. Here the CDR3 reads CASSPQTVGEQYF. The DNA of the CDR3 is TGTGCCAGCAGTCCCCAGACGGTTGGGGAGCAGTACTTC.

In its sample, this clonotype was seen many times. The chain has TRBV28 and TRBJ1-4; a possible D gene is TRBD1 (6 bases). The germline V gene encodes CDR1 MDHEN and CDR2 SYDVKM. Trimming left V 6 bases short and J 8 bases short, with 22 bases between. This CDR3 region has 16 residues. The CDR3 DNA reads TGTGCCAGCAGATCGTTCGGCTTCAGGGGAGGCGAAAAACTGTTTTTT. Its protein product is CASRSFGFRGGEKLFF.

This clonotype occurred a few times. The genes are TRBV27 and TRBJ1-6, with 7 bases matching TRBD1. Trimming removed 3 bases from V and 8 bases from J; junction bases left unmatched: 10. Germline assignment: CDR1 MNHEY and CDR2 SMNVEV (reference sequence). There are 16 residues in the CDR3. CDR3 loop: CASSLGTDIMDSPLHF. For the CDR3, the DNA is TGTGCCAGCAGTTTGGGGACAGATATAATGGATTCACCCCTCCACTTT.

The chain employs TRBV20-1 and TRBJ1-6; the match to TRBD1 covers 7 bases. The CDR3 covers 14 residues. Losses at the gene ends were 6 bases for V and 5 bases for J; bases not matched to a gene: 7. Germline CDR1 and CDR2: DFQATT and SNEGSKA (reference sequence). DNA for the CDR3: TGCAGTGCGCGGGACAGCCCGGATAATTCACCCCTCCACTTT. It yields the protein CSARDSPDNSPLHF.

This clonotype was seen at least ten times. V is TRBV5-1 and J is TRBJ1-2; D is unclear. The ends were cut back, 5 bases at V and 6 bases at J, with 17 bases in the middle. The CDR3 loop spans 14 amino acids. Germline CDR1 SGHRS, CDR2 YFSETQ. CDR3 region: CASSPGVGGDGYTF. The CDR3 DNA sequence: TGCGCCAGCAGTCCCGGCGTGGGAGGAGATGGCTACACCTTC.

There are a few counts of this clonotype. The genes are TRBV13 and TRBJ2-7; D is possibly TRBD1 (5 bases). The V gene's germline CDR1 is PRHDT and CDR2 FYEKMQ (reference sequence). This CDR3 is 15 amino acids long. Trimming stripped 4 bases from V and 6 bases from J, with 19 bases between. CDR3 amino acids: CASSSRLDKLGEQYF. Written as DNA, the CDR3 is TGTGCCAGCAGCTCGAGACTGGACAAACTGGGCGAGCAGTACTTC.